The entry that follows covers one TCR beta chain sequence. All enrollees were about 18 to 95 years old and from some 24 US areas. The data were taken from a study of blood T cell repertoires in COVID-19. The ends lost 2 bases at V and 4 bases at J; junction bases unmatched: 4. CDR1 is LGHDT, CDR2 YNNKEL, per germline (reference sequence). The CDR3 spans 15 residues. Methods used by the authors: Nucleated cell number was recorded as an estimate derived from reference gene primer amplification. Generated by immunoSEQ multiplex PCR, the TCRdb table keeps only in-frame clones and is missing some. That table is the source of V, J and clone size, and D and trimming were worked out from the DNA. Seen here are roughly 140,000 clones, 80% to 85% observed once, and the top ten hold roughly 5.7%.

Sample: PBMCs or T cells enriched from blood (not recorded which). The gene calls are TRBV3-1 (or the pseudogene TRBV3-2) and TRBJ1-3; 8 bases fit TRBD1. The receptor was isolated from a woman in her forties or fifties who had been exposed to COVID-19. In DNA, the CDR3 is TGTGCCAGCAGCCAACTGACAGGGGCGGGAAACACCATATATTTT. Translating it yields CASSQLTGAGNTIYF.